This is a list of T cell receptor beta chains from one sample in a study of T cell clones after liver transplantation. This table comes from immunoSEQ multiplex PCR, and its TCRdb copy is limited to in-frame clones, with some not included. The profile covers 45,000 to 60,000 clones, with approximately 84% appearing a single time and about 8.1% taken by the ten largest. The sample in question was CD4+ T cells from blood, obtained before liver transplant. The receptor set was obtained from a human donor who received a liver transplant. Both conserved end residues are part of each CDR3. Rows may omit the clone size; those that give it use once, few, many or a size class.

v_call clone_size cdr3_aa
TRBV7-9 few CASSLGVQGRETQYF
TRBV19 NA CATGDSTIVPQHF
TRBV6-1 few CASTGAAIYEQYF
TRBV7-2 NA CASSFKGEGFGGYTF
TRBV7-2 NA CASSFFSHSNQPQHF
TRBV6-5 NA CATKAGGTDTQYF
TRBV19 once CASSIVGHEEKLFF
TRBV7-2 NA CASSPQGGPPEQFF
TRBV6-1 NA CASSRLREELFF
TRBV5-1 NA CASGTGSYNEQFF